This is a list of T cell receptor beta chains from one sample in a study of blood T cell repertoires in COVID-19. TCRdb keeps only in-frame clones here, not all; method: immunoSEQ multiplex PCR. Of some 160,000 clones listed, just under 80% are singletons. Sequencing was performed on peripheral blood. The receptors come from an elderly woman with acute or convalescent COVID-19. The CDR3 runs from the conserved cysteine through the conserved F or W. A D gene is named only where the DNA matches it firmly. For some rows the clone size is stated as once, few or many, or as a class when expanded; others skip it.

>NA|TRBV4-1|NA|TRBJ1-3
CASSQAAEFSGNTIYF
TGCGCCAGCAGCCAAGCCGCTGAGTTCTCTGGAAACACCATATATTTT
>NA|TRBV7-9|once|TRBJ1-2
CASMNRVDGYTF
TGTGCCAGCATGAACAGGGTTGATGGCTACACCTTC
>TRBD2|TRBV18|NA|TRBJ2-5
CASSLTSVETQYF
TGTGCCAGCTCGCTGACTAGCGTGGAGACCCAGTACTTC
>NA|TRBV2|few|TRBJ1-5
CASRSTQGQPQHF
TGTGCCAGCAGGTCTACCCAGGGGCAGCCCCAGCATTTT
>NA|TRBV30|NA|TRBJ1-5
CAWSTRRVQPQHF
TGTGCCTGGAGTACCCGTCGGGTCCAGCCCCAGCATTTT
>NA|TRBV7-8|NA|TRBJ2-3
CASSLDSSTDTQYF
TGTGCCAGCAGCTTAGATTCTAGCACAGATACGCAGTATTTT
>NA|TRBV28|once|TRBJ2-5
CASRHRVRGETQYF
TGTGCCAGCAGGCACAGGGTGAGGGGAGAGACCCAGTACTTC
>TRBD1|TRBV28|NA|TRBJ1-1
CASSLPGQGATEAFF
TGTGCCAGCAGTTTACCGGGACAGGGGGCCACTGAAGCTTTCTTT
>TRBD1|TRBV10-1|NA|TRBJ2-5
CASSTGTGGETQYF
TGCGCCAGCAGTACCGGGACAGGGGGAGAGACCCAGTACTTC
>TRBD1|TRBV5-1|NA|TRBJ1-2
CASSMTGNNYGYTF
TGCGCCAGCAGCATGACAGGGAATAACTATGGCTACACCTTC
>TRBD1|TRBV30|NA|TRBJ1-2
CAYLPGGSYGYTF
TGTGCCTATCTTCCAGGGGGCAGTTATGGCTACACCTTC
>TRBD1|TRBV10-2|NA|TRBJ1-6
CASSEAGGPSPLHF
TGCGCCAGCAGTGAGGCAGGGGGACCCTCACCCCTCCACTTT
>NA|TRBV4-1|few|TRBJ1-3
CASSQVARKDTIYF
TGCGCCAGCAGCCAAGTGGCCAGGAAGGACACCATATATTTT
>NA|TRBV7-9|NA|TRBJ2-3
CASSYSLDTQYF
TGTGCCAGCAGCTACAGCCTTGATACGCAGTATTTT
>NA|TRBV30|NA|TRBJ1-6
CAWSLGSAGNSPLHF
TGTGCCTGGAGTCTAGGGTCAGCGGGTAATTCACCCCTCCACTTT